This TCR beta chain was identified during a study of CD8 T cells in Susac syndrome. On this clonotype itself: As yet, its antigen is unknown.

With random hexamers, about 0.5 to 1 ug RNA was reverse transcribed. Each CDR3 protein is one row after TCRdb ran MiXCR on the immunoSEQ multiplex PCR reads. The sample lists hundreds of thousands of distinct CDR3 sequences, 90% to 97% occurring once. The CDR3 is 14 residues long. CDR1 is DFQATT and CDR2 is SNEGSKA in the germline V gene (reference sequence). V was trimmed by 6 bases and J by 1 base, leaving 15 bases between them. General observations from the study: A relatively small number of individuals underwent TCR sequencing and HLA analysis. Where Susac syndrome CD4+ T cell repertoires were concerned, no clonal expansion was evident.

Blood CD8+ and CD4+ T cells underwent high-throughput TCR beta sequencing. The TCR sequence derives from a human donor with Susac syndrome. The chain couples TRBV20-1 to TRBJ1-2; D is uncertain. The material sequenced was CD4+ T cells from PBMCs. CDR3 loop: CSALLLESNYGYTF. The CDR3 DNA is TGCAGTGCCCTACTTCTAGAAAGTAACTATGGCTACACCTTC.